What follows is one T cell receptor (beta chain) and its context. Its antigen is unknown. No much larger clonotype is one base removed from it; base qualities were not supplied. This entry comes from a study of T cell responses to AZD1222 COVID-19 vaccine (dated by TCRdb to the early 2020s). Some background on the complete study: AZD1222 recipients with second doses at about 4 weeks or about 12 weeks were pooled, because spike-specific TCR depth and breadth did not differ between schedules. Trial participants were enrolled by age into 18-55, 56-69 and 70-plus year subgroups, with roughly 150, 30 and 60 TCR-sequenced participants respectively. TCR sequencing was performed for about 250 trial participants, of whom some 200 were given two doses of AZD1222 and approximately 26 were given two doses of MenACWY control vaccine.

The CDR3 regions of human TCRbeta chains were analyzed by immunosequencing. From the authors' description of their analysis: Repertoire TCRs were matched against a reference library of SARS-CoV-2-specific TCRs generated with the MIRA antigen-specificity platform. Breadth was defined as the fraction of unique TCRs that were SARS-CoV-2-associated, and depth was defined as the fraction of total T cells that were SARS-CoV-2-associated. Using the MIRA data, each spike-specific TCR was assigned both to the spike region to which the TCR was reactive and to a CD4 or CD8 class. Log10-transformed breadth and depth values were compared by one-way ANOVA with Sidak's multiple comparisons tests. This immuneACCESS table, as held by TCRdb, lists in-frame sequences with V and J called but not all clones. Of the missing ones, under half trace to an unresolved V gene in checked studies; the others have no known cause. That table supplies the V and J calls and clone size; D and trimming were determined from the DNA. In this sample the table shows about 130,000 clones, 89% of which occur a single time. The ten largest make up approximately 6% of the sample.

CDR1 and CDR2 (SGHRS, YFSETQ) derive from the germline V gene. A distance of 14 bases separates the germline ends of V and J, which lose 4 bases and 4 bases respectively. From the cysteine up to the phenylalanine, the CDR3 has a length of 15 residues. The CDR3 DNA has 45 bases and is translated from base 1. Points the paper makes about the study in general: Participants were mostly white British and included more females than males, and it was suggested by the authors that clonal diversity may have been underestimated. Because no day 14 peak-response samples were available, repertoires were characterized only after the peak T cell response. After two AZD1222 doses, spike-specific TCR breadth and depth were significantly higher than at day 0 and than in MenACWY recipients. Vaccine-associated CD4 TCRs spanned the whole spike protein, with dominant responses in regions 160-218 and 743-854. In the small 56-69-year group, the increase in depth fell short of significance, most likely because of low power. Epitopes outside the regions mutated in the B.1.351 and B.1.1.7 variants were reportedly recognized by nearly half of the unique spike-specific TCRs. Only five to seven AZD1222 recipients were SARS-CoV-2 seropositive at baseline, limiting conclusions about previously exposed vaccinees.

This specimen's time point label, interpreted: baseline before first vaccination. Vaccinee samples came from UK trials COV001 and COV002, including a single-blind randomized controlled phase 2/3 trial of AZD1222 (ChAdOx1 nCoV-19) in healthy adults. Trial participant PBMC samples were collected at day 0 and day 28 after the second dose for TCRbeta chain sequencing. The rearranged chain carries TRBV5-1 and TRBJ2-2; the best D guess is TRBD1, with 6 bases matching. This TCR was sampled from an adult in good health. The starting material was peripheral blood, obtained on day 0 of AZD1222 vaccination. DNA sequence: TGCGCCAGCAGCGGTACAGGGCACAGCACCGGGGAGCTGTTTTTT. It is translated as CASSGTGHSTGELFF.